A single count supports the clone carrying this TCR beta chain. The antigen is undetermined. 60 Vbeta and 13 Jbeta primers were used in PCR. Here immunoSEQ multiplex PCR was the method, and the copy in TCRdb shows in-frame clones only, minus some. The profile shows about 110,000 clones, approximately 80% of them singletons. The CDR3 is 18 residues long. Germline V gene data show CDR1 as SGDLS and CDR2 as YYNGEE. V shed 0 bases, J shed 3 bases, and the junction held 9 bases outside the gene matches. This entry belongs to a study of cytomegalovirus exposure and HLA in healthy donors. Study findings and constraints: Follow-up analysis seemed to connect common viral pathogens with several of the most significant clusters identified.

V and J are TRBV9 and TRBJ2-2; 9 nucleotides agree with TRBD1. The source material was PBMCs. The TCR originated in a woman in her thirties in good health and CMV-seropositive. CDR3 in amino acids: CASSVGQGGPKHTGELFF. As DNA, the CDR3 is TGTGCCAGCAGCGTAGGACAGGGGGGCCCCAAGCACACCGGGGAGCTGTTTTTT.